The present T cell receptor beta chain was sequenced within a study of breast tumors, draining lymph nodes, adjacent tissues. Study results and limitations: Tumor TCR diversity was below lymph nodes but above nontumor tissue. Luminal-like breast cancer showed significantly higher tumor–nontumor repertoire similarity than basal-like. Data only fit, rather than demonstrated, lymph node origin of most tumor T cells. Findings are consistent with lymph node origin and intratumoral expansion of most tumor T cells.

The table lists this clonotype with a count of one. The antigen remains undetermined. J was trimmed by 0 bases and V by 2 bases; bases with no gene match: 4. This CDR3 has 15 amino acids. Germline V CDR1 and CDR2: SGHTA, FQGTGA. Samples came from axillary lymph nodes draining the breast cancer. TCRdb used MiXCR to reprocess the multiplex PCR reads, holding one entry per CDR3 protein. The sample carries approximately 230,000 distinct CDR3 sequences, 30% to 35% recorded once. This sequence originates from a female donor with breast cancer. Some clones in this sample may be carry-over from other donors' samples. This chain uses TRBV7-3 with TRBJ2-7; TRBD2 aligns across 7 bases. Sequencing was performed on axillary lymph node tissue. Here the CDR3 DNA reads TGTGCCAGCAGCTTAGAGCGGGGCAGCTCCTACGAGCAGTACTTC. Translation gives CASSLERGSSYEQYF.